Shown below are 9 T cell receptor beta chains from a single sample sequenced in a study of blood T cell repertoires in COVID-19. Profiling relied on immunoSEQ multiplex PCR, and the TCRdb table lists in-frame clones only, not all of them. Found here are under 200,000 clones, 80% to 85% of them singletons; the top ten hold 11% to 15%. The sequencing input was peripheral blood. Every receptor here comes from a man younger than 30 with active or convalescent COVID-19.

The chain couples TRBV5-1 to TRBJ1-2, with unresolved D. The V end was cut by 5 bases, the J end by 9 bases, with 14 bases between. The CDR3 has 12 residues. The germline gives CDR1 SGHRS, CDR2 YFSETQ. The CDR3 reads CASRGGDGSYTF. The DNA for the CDR3 is TGCGCCAGCAGGGGAGGCGACGGAAGCTACACCTTC. Full variable domain (rest looked up from reference TRBV5-1 and TRBJ1-2): KAGVTQTPRYLIKTRGQQVTLSCSPISGHRSVSWYQQTPGQGLQFLFEYFSETQRNKGNFPGRFSGRQFSNSRSEMNVSTLELGDSALYLCASRGGDGSYTFGSGTRLTVV.

The rearrangement joins TRBV16 to TRBJ2-3; 8 bases match TRBD1. The CDR3 runs to 13 residues. Looked up from germline, CDR1 is KGHSY and CDR2 is FQNENV. The trim removed 5 bases at V and 4 bases at J, leaving 2 bases unmatched. CDR3 sequence reads: CASSSTGADTQYF. The DNA of the CDR3 is TGTGCCAGCAGCTCGACAGGGGCAGATACGCAGTATTTT.

The DNA of the CDR3 is TGCGCCAGCTATCTAGCGGGAAACACCTACAATGAGCAGTTCTTC. It specifies CASYLAGNTYNEQFF. The rearrangement joins TRBV5-1 to TRBJ2-1; 9 nucleotides align to TRBD2. V dropped 7 bases and J dropped 2; count of bases not matched to a gene: 7. The germline V gene has CDR1 SGHRS and CDR2 YFSETQ. This CDR3 region has 15 residues.

The chain has TRBV5-1 and TRBJ1-5; D gene unclear. CDR1 is SGHRS, CDR2 YFSETQ, per germline. This CDR3 contains 14 residues. V lost 0 bases to trimming and J lost 3 bases, with 7 bases between them. The CDR3 reads CASSLGSLNQPQHF. The CDR3 coding sequence is TGCGCCAGCAGCTTGGGTAGTCTCAATCAGCCCCAGCATTTT.

J is TRBJ2-7 and V is TRBV29-1; 10 nucleotides match TRBD1. V was clipped by 7 bases and J by 4 bases; unmatched bases: 4. CDR3 size: 12 residues. CDR1 and CDR2 (germline): SQVTM, ANQGSEA. CDR3 DNA: TGCAGCGCTGGACAGGGGGGGTACGAGCAGTACTTC. Translation: CSAGQGGYEQYF.

This clone came up a few times. The chain combines TRBV7-9 with TRBJ2-1, with D uncertain. Trimming shortened V by 2 bases and J by 5 bases, and 7 bases separated the two germline ends. This CDR3 spans 13 amino acids. Germline V gene data show CDR1 as SEHNR and CDR2 as FQNEAQ (reference sequence). Here the CDR3 reads CASSLMSDNEQFF. As DNA, the CDR3 is TGTGCCAGCAGCTTAATGTCTGACAATGAGCAGTTCTTC.

This chain connects TRBV27 to TRBJ2-1, with TRBD1 as a possible D gene (5 bases). V lost 5 bases and J lost 5, with 10 bases in between. Germline assignment: CDR1 MNHEY and CDR2 SMNVEV (reference sequence). The CDR3 covers 13 residues. The CDR3 DNA reads TGTGCCAGCAGTCCTCGGACAAACAATGAGCAGTTCTTC. This encodes CASSPRTNNEQFF.

The DNA for the CDR3 is TGTGCCAGCAGCTTAGCGCAGGGTTCCGGGGAGCTGTTTTTT. This translates into CASSLAQGSGELFF. The genes are TRBV11-2 and TRBJ2-2; D is perhaps TRBD1 (5 bases). V lost 1 base and J 6 bases, leaving 9 bases between the germline ends. CDR3 length: 14 amino acids. The germline V gene encodes CDR1 SGHAT and CDR2 FQNNGV.

The table lists this clone with many counts. The chain uses TRBV7-3 and TRBJ1-2; TRBD1 matches at 7 bases. Germline-derived CDR1 and CDR2 are SGHTA and FQGTGA. The CDR3 covers 13 residues. The J segment lost 4 bases and the V segment lost 3 bases, leaving 2 bases of the junction unmatched. DNA of the CDR3: TGTGCCAGCAGCTTGGACAGGAGCTATGGCTACACCTTC. Translation: CASSLDRSYGYTF.